This entry features one T cell receptor (beta chain) sequence. In the authors' workflow: The authors estimated nucleated cell counts from reference gene primer amplification. Assay: immunoSEQ multiplex PCR; the TCRdb copy retains only in-frame clones and omits some. V and J calls and clone size are as listed in that table; D and trimming were resolved from the DNA. The sample has 120,000 or so clones; 76% are singletons. These data belong to a study of blood T cell repertoires in COVID-19. For the study at large: Samples representing acute and convalescent COVID-19 were sourced from the United States, Italy and Spain. Sample material is recorded as cDNA or gDNA derived from T cells, B-cell-depleted T cells, or PBMCs.

After removal of 5 bases from V and 2 bases from J, the junction contained 12 bases not matched to a gene. CDR1 is MDHEN, CDR2 SYDVKM, per germline. The CDR3 loop spans 17 amino acids. The receptor's source is an elderly woman with acute or convalescent COVID-19. The chain uses TRBV28 and TRBJ2-5, with 9 bases matching TRBD2. What was sequenced was peripheral blood. CDR3 sequence reads: CASSNAPLAGLQETQYF. As DNA, the CDR3 is TGTGCCAGCAGTAACGCTCCACTAGCGGGTCTACAAGAGACCCAGTACTTC.